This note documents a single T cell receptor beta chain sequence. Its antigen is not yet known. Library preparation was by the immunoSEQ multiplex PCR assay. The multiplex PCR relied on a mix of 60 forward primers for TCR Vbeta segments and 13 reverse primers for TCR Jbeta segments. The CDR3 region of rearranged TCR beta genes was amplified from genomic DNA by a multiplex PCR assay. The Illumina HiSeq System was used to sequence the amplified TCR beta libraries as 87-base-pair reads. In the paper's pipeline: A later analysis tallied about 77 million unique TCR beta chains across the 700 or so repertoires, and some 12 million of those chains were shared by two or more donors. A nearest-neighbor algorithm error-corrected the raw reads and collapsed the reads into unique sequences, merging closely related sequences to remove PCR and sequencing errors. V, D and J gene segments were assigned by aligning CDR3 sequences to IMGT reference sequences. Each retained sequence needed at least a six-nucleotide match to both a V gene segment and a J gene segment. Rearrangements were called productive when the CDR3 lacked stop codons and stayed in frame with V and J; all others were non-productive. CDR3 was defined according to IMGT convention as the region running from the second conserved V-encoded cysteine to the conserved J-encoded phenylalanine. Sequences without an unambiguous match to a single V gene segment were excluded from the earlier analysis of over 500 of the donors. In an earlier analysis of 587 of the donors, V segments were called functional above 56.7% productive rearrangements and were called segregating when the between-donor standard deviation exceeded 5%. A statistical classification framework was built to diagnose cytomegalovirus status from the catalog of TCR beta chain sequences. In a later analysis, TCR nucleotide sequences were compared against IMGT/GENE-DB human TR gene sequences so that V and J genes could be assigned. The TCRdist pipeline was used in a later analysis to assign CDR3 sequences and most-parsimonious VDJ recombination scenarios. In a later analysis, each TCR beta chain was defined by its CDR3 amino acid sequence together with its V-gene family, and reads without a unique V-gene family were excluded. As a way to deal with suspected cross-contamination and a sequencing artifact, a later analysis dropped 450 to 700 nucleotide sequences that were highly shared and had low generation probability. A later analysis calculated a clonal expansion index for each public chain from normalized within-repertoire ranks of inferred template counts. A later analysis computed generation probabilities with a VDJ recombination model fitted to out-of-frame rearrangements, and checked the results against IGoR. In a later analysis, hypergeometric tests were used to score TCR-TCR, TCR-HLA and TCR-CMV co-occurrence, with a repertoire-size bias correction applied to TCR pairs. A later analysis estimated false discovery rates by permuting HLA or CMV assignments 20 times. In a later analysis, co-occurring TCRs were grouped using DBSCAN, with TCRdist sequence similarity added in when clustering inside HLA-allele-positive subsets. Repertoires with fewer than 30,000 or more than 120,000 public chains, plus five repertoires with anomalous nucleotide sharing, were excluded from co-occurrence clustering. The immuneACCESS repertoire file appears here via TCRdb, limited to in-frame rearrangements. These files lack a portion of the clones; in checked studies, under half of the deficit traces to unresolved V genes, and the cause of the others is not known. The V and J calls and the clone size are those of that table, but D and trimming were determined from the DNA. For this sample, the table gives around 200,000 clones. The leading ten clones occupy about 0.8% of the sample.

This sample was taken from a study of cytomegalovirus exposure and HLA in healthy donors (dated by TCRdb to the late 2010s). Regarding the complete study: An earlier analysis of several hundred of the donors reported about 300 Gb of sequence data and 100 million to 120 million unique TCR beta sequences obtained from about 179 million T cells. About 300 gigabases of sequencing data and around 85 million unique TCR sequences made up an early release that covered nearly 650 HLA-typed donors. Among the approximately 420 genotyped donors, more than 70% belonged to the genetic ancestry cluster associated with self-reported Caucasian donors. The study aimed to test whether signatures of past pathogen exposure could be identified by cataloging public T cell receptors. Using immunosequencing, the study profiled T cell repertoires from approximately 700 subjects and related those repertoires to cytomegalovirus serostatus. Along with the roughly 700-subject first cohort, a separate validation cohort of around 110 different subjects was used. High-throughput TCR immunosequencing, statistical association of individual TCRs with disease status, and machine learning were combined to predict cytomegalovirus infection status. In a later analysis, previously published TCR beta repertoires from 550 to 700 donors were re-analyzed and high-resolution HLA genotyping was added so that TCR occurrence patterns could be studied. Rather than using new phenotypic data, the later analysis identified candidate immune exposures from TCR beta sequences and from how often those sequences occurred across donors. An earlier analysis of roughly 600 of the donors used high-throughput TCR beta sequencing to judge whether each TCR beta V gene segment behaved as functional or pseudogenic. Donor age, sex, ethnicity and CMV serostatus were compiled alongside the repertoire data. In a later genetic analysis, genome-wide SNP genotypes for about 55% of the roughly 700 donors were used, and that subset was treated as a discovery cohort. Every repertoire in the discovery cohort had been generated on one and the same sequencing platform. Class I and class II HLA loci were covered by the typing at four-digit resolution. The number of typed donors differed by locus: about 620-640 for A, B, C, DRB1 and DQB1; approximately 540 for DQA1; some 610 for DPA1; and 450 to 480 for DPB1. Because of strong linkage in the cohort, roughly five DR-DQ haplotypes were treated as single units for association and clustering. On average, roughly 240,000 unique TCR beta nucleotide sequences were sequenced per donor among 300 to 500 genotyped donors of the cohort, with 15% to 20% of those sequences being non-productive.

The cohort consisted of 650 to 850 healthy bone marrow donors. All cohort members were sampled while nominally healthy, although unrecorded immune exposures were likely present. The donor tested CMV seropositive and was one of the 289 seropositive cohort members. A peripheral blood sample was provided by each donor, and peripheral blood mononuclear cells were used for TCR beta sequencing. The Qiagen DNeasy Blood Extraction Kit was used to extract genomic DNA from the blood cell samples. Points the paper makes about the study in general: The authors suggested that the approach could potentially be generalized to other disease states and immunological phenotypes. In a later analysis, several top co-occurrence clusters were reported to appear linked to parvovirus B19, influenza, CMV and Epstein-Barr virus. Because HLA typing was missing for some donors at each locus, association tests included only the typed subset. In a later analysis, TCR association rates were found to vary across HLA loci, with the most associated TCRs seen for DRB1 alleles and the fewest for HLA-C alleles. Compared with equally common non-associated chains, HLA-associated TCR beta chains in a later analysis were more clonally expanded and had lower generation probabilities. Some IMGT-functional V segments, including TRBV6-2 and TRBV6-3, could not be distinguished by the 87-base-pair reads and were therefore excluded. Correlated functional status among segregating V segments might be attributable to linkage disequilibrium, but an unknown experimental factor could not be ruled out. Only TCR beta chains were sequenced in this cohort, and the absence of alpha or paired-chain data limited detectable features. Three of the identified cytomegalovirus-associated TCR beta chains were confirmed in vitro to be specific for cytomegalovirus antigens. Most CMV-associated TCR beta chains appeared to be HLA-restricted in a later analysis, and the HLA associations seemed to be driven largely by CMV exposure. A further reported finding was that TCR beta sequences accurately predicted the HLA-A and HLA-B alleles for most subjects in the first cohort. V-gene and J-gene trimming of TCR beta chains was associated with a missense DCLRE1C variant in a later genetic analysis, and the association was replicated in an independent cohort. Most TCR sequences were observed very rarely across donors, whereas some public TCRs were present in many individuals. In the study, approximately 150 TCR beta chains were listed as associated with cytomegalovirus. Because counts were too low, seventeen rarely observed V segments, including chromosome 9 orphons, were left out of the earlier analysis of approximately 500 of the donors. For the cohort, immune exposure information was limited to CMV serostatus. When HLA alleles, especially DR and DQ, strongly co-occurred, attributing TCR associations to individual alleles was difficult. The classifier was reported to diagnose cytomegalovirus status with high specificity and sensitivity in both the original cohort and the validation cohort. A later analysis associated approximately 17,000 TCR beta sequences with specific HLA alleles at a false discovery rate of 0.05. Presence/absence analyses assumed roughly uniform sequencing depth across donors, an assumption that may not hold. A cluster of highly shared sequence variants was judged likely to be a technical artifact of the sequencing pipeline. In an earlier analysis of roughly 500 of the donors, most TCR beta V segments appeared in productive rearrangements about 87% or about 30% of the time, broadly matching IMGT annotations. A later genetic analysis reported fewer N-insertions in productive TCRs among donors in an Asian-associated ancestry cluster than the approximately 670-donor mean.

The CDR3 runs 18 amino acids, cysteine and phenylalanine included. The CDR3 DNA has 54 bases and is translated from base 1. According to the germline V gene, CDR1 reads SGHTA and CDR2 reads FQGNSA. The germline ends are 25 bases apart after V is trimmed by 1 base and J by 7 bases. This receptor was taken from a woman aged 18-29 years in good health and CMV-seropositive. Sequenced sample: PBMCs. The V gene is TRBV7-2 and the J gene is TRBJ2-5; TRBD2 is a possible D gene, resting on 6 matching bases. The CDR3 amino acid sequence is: CASSLGSLAAAGRGTQYF. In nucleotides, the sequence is TGTGCCAGCAGCTTAGGGAGCTTAGCGGCGGCAGGGCGTGGGACCCAGTACTTC.